This record looks at one TCR beta chain sequence and its context. Its antigen remains unknown. A read error is the likely source, as a far larger clone sits one nucleotide away. Sequenced by immunoSEQ multiplex PCR; TCRdb stores in-frame clones only, minus some. The sample lists over 850,000 clones; around 82% were seen once. This record belongs to a study of shared clonotypes between healthy human individuals. Overall study: Aged 18 to 49, the donors were a couple of women and a few men.

The V and J ends lost 3 bases and 1 base respectively, with 3 bases between them. The CDR3 has 13 residues. CDR1 is SGHTA and CDR2 is FQGTGA in the germline V gene. Donors, healthy HIV-negative adults, lacked recent acute infections or vaccinations. General observations from the study: Generally, naive subsets came out with larger estimated richness than memory subsets. Lower generation probabilities were found for non-shared clonotypes than for those shared by all four donors.

The receptor comes from a man aged 18 to 30 in good health. Some clones in this sample may be carry-over from other donors' samples. The sequenced sample was memory CD4+ T cells from PBMCs. Subset reported: CD45RA-negative fraction. The chain combines TRBV7-3 with TRBJ2-2; D is undetermined. CDR3 bases: TGTGCCAGCAGCTTGCTGAACACCGGGGAGCTGTTTTTT. Protein product: CASSLLNTGELFF.